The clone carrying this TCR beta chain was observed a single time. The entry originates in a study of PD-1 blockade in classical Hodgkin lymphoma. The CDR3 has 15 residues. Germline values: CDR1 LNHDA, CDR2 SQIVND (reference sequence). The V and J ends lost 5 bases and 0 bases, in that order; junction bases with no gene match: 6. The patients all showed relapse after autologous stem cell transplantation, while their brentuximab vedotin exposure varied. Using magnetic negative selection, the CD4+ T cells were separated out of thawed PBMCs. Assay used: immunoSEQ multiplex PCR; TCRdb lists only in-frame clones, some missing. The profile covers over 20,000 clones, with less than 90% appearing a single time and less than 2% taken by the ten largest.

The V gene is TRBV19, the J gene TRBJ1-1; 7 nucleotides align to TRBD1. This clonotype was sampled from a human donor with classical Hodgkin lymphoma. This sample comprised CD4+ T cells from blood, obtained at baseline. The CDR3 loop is CASSGGQYMNTEAFF. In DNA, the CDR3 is TGTGCCAGTAGTGGGGGACAGTACATGAACACTGAAGCTTTCTTT.